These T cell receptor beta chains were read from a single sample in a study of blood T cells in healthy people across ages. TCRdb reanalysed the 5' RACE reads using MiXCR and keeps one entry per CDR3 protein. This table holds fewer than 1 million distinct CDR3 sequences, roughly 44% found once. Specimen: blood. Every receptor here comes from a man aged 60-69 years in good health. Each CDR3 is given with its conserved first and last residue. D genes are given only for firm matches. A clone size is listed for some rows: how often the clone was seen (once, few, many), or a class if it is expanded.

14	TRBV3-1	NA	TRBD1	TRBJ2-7	TGTGCCAGCAGCCATTGGACAGGCCCCAACGAGCAGTACTTC	CASSHWTGPNEQYF
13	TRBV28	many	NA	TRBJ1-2	TGTGCCAGCAGTGTGGAATCTAACTATGGCTACACCTTC	CASSVESNYGYTF
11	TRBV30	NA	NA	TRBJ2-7	TGTGCCTGGAGTGTTGACTACGAGCAGTACTTC	CAWSVDYEQYF
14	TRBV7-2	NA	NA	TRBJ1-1	TGTGCCAGCAGCTTTCGGGTCGGGGACACTGAAGCTTTCTTT	CASSFRVGDTEAFF
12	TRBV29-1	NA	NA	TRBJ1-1	TGCAGCGTTGTGACGCAGGGGCAAGAAGCTTTCTTT	CSVVTQGQEAFF
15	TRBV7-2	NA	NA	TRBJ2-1	TGTGCCAGCAGCCGGGCGCCGGGAAATTACAATGAGCAGTTCTTC	CASSRAPGNYNEQFF
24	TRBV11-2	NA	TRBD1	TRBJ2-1	TGTGCCAGCACCTTAGTGTTCTTATGGGCTGGGACAGGGGGCGCAGGAAGGGATTACAATGAGCAGTTCTTC	CASTLVFLWAGTGGAGRDYNEQFF
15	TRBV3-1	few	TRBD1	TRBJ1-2	TGTGCCAGCAGCCACAACAGGGGAAAGGGCTTTGGCTACACCTTC	CASSHNRGKGFGYTF
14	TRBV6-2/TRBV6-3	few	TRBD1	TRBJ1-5	TGTGCCAGCAGTGGGACAGGGTGGTATCAGCCCCAGCATTTT	CASSGTGWYQPQHF
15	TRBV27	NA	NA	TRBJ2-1	TGTGCCAGCAGTTTTTTTGCGGGAACCTACAATGAGCAGTTCTTC	CASSFFAGTYNEQFF
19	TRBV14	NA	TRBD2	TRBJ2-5	TGTGCCAGCAGCCAGCGACTAGCGGGGGGGCGAGTTCATGTTGAGACCCAGTACTTC	CASSQRLAGGRVHVETQYF
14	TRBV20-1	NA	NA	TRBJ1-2	TGCAGTGCTATAGATGTCCAGGGATACTATGGCTACACCTTC	CSAIDVQGYYGYTF
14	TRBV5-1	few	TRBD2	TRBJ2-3	TGCGCCAGCAGCTCTTCTAGCGGGGTAGATACGCAGTATTTT	CASSSSSGVDTQYF
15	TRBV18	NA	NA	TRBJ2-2	TGTGCCAGCTCAGACCGGACGGCGAACACCGGGGAGCTGTTTTTT	CASSDRTANTGELFF
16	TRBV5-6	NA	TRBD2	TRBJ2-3	TGTGCCAGCAGCCTTCAGGGCGGGGGTACAACAGATACGCAGTATTTT	CASSLQGGGTTDTQYF
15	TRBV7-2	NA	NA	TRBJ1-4	TGTGCCAGCAGCCGACAGAGGGCAACTAATGAAAAACTGTTTTTT	CASSRQRATNEKLFF
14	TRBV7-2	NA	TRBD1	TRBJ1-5	TGTGCCAGCAGCTTGACAGGGCCCAATCAGCCCCAGCATTTT	CASSLTGPNQPQHF
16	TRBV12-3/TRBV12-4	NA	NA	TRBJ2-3	TGTGCCAGCAGTTCCGAGGGGCGGGGGCCCACAGATACGCAGTATTTT	CASSSEGRGPTDTQYF
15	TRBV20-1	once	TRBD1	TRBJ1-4	TGCAGTGCTAGACCTTCACAGGGGGCCGGCGAAAAACTGTTTTTT	CSARPSQGAGEKLFF
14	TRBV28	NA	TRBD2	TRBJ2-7	TGTGCCAGCAGTTTAGGGACTAACTCCTACGAGCAGTACTTC	CASSLGTNSYEQYF
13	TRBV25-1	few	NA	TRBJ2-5	TGTGCCAGCAGTGGTCCAGCGCCGGAGACCCAGTACTTC	CASSGPAPETQYF
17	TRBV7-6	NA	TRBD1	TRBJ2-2	TGTGCCAGCAGCCCTCGGGGACAGTGGAGAAACACCGGGGAGCTGTTTTTT	CASSPRGQWRNTGELFF
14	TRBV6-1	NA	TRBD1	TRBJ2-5	TGTGCCAGCAGGGACAGGGGGTACCAAGAGACCCAGTACTTC	CASRDRGYQETQYF
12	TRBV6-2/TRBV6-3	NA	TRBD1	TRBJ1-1	TGTGCCAGCAGAAGACAGGGGGCAGGCGCTTTCTTT	CASRRQGAGAFF
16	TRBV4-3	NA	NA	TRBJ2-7	TGCGCCAGCAGCCAAGAGGGGGGCAGGGGTTACTTCGAGCAGTACTTC	CASSQEGGRGYFEQYF
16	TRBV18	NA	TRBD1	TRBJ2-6	TGTGCCAGCTCACCGACAGGGGTGGTCGGGGCCAACGTCCTGACTTTC	CASSPTGVVGANVLTF
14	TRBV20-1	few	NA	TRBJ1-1	TGCAGTGCTAGAGACAACAGGGTGAACACTGAAGCTTTCTTT	CSARDNRVNTEAFF
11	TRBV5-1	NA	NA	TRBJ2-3	TGCGCCAGCAGCTTGAAGCTTACGCAGTATTTT	CASSLKLTQYF
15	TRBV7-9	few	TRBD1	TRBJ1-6	TGTGCCAGCAGCCCCGCCGGACAGGGGAATTCACCCCTCCACTTT	CASSPAGQGNSPLHF
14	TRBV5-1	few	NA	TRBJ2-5	TGCGCCAGCAGCCTACAGACTAGCCAAGAGACCCAGTACTTC	CASSLQTSQETQYF
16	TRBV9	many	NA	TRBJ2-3	TGTGCCAGCAGCGTACTAGGAGCGGGCCTTACAGATACGCAGTATTTT	CASSVLGAGLTDTQYF
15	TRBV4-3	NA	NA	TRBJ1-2	TGCGCCAGCAGCCAAGATATGGGGGGCAAAAGTGGCTACACCTTC	CASSQDMGGKSGYTF
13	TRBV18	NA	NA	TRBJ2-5	TGTGCCAGCTCACCAGACTTCCAAGAGACCCAGTACTTC	CASSPDFQETQYF
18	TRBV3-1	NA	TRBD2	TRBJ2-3	TGTGCCAGCAGCCAATCTAACGACCTAGCGGGGGTCACAGATACGCAGTATTTT	CASSQSNDLAGVTDTQYF
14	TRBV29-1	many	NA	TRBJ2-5	TGCAGCGTTGGCAGCACTTGGGGGGAAGAGACCCAGTACTTC	CSVGSTWGEETQYF
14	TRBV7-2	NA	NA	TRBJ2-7	TGTGCCAGCAGCACACAAGCAGGTTCCTACGAGCAGTACTTC	CASSTQAGSYEQYF
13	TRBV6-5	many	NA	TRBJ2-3	TGTGCCAGCAGTTACAGGGGCACAGATACGCAGTATTTT	CASSYRGTDTQYF
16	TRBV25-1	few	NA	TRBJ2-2	TGTGCCAGCAGTCAACCTCTGGAGGTTCCAGGCGGGGAGCTGTTTTTT	CASSQPLEVPGGELFF
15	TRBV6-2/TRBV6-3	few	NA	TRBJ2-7	TGTGCCAGCAGTCGAGATTCGGGCGGCGCATACGAGCAGTACTTC	CASSRDSGGAYEQYF
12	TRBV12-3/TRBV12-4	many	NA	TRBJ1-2	TGTGCCAGCAGTTTCCAGGGATATGGCTACACCTTC	CASSFQGYGYTF
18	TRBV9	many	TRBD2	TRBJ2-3	TGTGCCAGCAGCGTAGCCGGGGGGCGGGGGGGACGCACAGATACGCAGTATTTT	CASSVAGGRGGRTDTQYF
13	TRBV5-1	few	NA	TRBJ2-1	TGCGCCAGCAGCTTGGCCTCTCGAAATGAGCAGTTCTTC	CASSLASRNEQFF
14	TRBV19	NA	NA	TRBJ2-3	TGTGCCAGTAGTAATGGCAAATCAAGAGATACGCAGTATTTT	CASSNGKSRDTQYF